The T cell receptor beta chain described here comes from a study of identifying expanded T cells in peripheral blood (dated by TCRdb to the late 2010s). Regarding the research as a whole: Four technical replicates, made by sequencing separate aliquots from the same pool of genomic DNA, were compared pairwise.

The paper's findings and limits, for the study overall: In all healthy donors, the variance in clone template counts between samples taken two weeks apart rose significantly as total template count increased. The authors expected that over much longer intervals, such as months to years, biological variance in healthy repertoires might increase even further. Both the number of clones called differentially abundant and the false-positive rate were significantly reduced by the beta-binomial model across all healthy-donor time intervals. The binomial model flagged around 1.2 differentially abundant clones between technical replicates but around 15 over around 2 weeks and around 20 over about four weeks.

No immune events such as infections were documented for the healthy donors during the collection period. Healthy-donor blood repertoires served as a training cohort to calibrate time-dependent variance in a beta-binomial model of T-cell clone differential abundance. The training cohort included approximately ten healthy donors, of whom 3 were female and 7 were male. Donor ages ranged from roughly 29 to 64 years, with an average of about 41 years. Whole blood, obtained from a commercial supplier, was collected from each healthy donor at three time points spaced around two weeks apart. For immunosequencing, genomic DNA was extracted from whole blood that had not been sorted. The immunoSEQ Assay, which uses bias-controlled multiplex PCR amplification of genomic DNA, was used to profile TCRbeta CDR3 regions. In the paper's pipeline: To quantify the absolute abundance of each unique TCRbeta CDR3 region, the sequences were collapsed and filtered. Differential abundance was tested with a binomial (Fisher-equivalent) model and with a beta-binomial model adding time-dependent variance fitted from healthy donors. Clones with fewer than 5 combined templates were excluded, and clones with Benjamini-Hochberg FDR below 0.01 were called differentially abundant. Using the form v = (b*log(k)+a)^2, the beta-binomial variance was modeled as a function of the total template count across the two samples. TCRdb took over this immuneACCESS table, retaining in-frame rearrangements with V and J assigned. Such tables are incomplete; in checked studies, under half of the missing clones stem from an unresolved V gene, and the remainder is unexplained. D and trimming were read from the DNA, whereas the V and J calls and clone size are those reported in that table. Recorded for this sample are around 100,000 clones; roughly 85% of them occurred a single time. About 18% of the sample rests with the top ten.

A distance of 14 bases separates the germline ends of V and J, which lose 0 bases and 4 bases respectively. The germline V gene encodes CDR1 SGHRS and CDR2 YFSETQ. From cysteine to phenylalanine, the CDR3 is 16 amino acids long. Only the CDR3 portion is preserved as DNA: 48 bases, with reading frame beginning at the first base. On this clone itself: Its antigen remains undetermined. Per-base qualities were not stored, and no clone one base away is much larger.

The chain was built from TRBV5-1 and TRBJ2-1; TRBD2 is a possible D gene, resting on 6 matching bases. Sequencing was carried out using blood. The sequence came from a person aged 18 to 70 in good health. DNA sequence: TGCGCCAGCAGCTTGGTTGGTAGCGGTGGGTACAATGAGCAGTTCTTC. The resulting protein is CASSLVGSGGYNEQFF.